Included here is one TCR beta chain sequence, with context. CDR1 and CDR2 (germline): SGHRS, YFSETQ. CDR3 size: 14 residues. V was pared by 4 bases and J by 6 bases, with 13 bases between. The data are from a study of OX40 agonist ivuxolimab in advanced cancers. Sequencing used immunoSEQ multiplex PCR; TCRdb keeps in-frame clones, though not all of them. Here the sample spans 50,000 to 65,000 clones, about 90% being singletons. The receptor's source is an adult with an advanced solid tumor such as melanoma, head and neck, liver or kidney cancer. Sequences were derived from CD4+ or CD8+ T cells sorted from blood, sampled in a trial of the OX40 agonist ivuxolimab. V and J are TRBV5-1 and TRBJ2-2, with D possibly TRBD1 on 6 matching bases. In DNA form, the CDR3 reads TGCGCCAGCAGCGCCGGACAGTTCCCCGGGGAGCTGTTTTTT. This sequence encodes CASSAGQFPGELFF.